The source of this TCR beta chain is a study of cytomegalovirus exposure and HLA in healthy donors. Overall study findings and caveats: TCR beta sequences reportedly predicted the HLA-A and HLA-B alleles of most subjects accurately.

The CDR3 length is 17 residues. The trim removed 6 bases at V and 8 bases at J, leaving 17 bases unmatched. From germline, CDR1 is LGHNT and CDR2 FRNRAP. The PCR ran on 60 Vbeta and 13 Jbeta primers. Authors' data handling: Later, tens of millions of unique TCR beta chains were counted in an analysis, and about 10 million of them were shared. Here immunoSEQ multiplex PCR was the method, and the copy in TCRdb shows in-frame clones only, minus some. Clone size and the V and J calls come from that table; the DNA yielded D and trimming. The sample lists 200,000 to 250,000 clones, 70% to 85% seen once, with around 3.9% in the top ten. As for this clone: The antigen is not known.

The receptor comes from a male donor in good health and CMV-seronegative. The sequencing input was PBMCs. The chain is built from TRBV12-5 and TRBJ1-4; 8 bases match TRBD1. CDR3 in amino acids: CASGRNRDRGVEEKLFF. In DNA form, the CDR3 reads TGTGCTAGTGGCCGGAACCGCGACAGGGGAGTTGAGGAAAAACTGTTTTTT.